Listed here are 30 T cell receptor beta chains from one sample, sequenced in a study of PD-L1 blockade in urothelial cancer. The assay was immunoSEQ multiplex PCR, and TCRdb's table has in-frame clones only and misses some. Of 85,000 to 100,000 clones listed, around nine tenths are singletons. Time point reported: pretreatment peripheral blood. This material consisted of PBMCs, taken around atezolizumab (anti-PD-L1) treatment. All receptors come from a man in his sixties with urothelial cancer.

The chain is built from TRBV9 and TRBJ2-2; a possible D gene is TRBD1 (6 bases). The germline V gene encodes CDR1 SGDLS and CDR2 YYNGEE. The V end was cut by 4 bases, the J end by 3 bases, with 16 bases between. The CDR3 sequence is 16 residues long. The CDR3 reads CASSPGASQDTGELFF. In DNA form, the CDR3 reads TGTGCCAGCAGCCCAGGGGCTAGCCAAGACACCGGGGAGCTGTTTTTT.

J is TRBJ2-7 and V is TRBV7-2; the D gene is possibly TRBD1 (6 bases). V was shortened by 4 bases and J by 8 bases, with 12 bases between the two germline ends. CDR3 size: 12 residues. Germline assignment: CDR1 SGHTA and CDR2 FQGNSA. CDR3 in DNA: TGTGCCAGCAGCTACGGACAGAATAAGCAGTACTTC. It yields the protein CASSYGQNKQYF.

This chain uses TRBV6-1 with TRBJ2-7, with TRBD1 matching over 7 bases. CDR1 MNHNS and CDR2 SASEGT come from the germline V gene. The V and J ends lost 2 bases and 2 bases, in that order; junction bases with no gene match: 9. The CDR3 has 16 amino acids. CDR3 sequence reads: CASSERGDRPTYEQYF. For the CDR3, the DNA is TGTGCCAGCAGTGAACGTGGGGACAGACCAACCTACGAGCAGTACTTC.

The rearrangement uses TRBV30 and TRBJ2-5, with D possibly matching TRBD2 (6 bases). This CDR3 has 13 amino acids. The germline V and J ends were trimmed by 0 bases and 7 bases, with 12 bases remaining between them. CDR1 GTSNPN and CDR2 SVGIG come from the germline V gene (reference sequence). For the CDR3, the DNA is TGTGCCTGGAGTGTACGGGGACTTGGGACCCAGTACTTC. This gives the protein CAWSVRGLGTQYF.

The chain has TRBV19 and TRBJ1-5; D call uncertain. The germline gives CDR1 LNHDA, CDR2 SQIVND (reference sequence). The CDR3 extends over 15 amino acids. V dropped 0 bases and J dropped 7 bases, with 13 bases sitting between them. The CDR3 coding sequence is TGTGCCAGTAGTATAGAGGGAGGGTTCAGCCAGCCCCAGCATTTT. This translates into CASSIEGGFSQPQHF.

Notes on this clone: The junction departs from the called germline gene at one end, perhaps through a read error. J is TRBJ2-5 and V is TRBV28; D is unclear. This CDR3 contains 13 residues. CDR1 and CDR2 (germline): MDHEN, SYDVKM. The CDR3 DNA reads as TGTGCCAGCAGTTTAGTGGAGAAGAAACCCCACAACTTC. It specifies CASSLVEKKPHNF.

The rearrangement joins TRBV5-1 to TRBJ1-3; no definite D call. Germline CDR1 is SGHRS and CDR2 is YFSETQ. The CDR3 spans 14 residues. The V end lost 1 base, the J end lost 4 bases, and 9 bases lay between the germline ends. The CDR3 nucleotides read TGCGCCAGCAGCTTGTCCTCGGGGGGAAACACCATATATTTT. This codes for CASSLSSGGNTIYF.

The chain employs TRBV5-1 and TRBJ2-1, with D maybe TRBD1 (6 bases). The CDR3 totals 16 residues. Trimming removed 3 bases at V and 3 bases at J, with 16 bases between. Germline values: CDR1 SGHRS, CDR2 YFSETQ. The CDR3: CASSSEARGIYNEQFF. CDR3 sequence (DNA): TGCGCCAGCAGCTCGGAGGCCAGGGGCATCTACAATGAGCAGTTCTTC.

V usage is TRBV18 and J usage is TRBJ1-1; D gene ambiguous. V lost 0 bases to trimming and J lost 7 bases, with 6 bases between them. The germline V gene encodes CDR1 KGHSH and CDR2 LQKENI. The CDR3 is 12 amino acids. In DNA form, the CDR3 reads TGTGCCAGCTCACCACCGAATAGTGAAGCTTTCTTT. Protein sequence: CASSPPNSEAFF.

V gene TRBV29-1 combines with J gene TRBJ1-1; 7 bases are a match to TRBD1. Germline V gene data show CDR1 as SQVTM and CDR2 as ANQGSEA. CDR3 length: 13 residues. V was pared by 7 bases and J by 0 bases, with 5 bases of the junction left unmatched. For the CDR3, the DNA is TGCAGCGGTTCGGGACAGATGAACACTGAAGCTTTCTTT. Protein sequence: CSGSGQMNTEAFF.

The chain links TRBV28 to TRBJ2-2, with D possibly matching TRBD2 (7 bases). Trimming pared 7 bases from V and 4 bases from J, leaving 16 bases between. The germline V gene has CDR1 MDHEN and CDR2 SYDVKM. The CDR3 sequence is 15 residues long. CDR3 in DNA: TGTGCCAGCACCACGGGGGGAGGGGGCACCGGGGAGCTGTTTTTT. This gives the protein CASTTGGGGTGELFF.

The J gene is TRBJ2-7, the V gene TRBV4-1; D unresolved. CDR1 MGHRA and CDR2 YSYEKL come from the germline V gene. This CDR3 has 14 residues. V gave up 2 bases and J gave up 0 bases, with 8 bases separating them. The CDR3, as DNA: TGCGCCAGCAGCCAACCCGGGTCCTCCTACGAGCAGTACTTC. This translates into CASSQPGSSYEQYF.

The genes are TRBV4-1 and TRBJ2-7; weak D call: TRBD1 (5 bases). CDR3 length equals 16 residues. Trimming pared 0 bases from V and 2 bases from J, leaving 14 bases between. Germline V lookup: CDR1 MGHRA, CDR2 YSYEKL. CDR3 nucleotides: TGCGCCAGCAGCCAAGATAACGGACACCCAGCCTACGAGCAGTACTTC. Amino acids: CASSQDNGHPAYEQYF.

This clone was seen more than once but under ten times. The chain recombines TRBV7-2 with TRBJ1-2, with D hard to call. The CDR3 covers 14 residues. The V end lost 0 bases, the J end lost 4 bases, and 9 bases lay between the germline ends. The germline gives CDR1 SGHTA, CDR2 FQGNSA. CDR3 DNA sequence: TGTGCCAGCAGCTTAGCGTCCGGACTCTATGGCTACACCTTC. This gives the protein CASSLASGLYGYTF.

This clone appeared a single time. DNA for the CDR3: TGCGCCAGCAGCGCACAGGGCACTGAAGCTTTCTTT. It encodes CASSAQGTEAFF. This rearrangement joins TRBV5-1 to TRBJ1-1, with a possible D match to TRBD1 (6 bases). The length of the CDR3 is 12 residues. Germline V gene data show CDR1 as SGHRS and CDR2 as YFSETQ. The germline V and J ends were trimmed by 4 bases and 4 bases, with 8 bases remaining between them.

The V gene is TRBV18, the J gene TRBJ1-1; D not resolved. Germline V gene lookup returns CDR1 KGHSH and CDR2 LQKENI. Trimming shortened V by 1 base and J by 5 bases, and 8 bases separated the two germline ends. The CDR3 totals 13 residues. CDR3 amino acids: CASSPQGGTEAFF. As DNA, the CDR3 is TGTGCCAGCTCACCACAAGGAGGGACTGAAGCTTTCTTT. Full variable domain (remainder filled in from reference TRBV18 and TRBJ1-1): NAGVMQNPRHLVRRRGQEARLRCSPMKGHSHVYWYRQLPEEGLKFMVYLQKENIIDESGMPKERFSAEFPKEGPSILRIQQVVRGDSAAYFCASSPQGGTEAFFGQGTRLTVV.

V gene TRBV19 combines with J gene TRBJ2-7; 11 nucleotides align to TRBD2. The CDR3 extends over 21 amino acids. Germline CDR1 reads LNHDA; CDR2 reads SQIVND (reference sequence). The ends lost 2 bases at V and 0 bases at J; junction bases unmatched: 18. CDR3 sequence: CASSISGTSGLSRPHSYEQYF. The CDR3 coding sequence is TGTGCCAGTAGTATATCCGGGACTAGCGGACTTTCCAGACCCCACTCCTACGAGCAGTACTTC.

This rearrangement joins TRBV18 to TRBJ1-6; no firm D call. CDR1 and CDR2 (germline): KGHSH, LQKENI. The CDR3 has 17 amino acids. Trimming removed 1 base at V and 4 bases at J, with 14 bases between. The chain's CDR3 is CASSPLAPTSYNSPLHF. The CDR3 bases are TGTGCCAGCTCACCACTGGCCCCCACGTCATATAATTCACCCCTCCACTTT.

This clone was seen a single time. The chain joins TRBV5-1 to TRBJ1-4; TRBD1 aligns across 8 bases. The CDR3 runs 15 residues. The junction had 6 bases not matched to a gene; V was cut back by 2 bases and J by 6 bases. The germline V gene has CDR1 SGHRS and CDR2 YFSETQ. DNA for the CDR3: TGCGCCAGCAGCTTAATGACAGGGGCGGATGAAAAACTGTTTTTT. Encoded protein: CASSLMTGADEKLFF.

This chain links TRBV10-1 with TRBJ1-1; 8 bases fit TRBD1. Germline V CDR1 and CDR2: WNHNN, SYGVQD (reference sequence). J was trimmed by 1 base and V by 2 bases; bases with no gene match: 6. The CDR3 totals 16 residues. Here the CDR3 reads CASSEAKQGGNTEAFF. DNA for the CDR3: TGCGCCAGCAGTGAGGCCAAACAGGGGGGGAACACTGAAGCTTTCTTT.

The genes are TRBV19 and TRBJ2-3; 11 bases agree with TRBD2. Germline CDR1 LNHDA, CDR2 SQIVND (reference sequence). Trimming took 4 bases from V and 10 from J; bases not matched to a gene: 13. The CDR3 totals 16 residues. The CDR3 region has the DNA TGTGCCAGTAGTACGATACTTGGACTAGCGGGTCAAGCGCAGTATTTT. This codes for CASSTILGLAGQAQYF.

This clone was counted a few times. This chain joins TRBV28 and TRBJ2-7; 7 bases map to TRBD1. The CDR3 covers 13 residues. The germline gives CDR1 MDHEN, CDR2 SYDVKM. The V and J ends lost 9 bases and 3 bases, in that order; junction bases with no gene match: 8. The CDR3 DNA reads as TGTGCCAGTCGAACGGGACAGAGCTACGAGCAGTACTTC. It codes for CASRTGQSYEQYF.

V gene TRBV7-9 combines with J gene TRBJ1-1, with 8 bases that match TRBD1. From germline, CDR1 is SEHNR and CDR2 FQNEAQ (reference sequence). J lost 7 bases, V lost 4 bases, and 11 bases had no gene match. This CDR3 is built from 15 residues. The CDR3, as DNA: TGTGCCAGCAGCTCCCAGCCGGGACAGGTTAATGAAGCTTTCTTT. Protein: CASSSQPGQVNEAFF.

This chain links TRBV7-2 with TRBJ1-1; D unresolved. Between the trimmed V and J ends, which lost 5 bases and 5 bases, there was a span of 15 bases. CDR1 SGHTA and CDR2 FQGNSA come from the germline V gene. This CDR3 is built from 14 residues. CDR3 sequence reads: CASSLLAPGTEAFF. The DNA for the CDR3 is TGTGCCAGCAGCCTTCTGGCCCCGGGTACTGAAGCTTTCTTT.

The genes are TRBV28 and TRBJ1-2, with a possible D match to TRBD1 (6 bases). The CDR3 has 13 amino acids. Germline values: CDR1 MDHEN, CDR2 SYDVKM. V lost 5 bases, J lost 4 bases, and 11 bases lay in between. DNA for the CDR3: TGTGCCAGCAGTCCCCAACAGGGCTATGGCTACACCTTC. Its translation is CASSPQQGYGYTF.

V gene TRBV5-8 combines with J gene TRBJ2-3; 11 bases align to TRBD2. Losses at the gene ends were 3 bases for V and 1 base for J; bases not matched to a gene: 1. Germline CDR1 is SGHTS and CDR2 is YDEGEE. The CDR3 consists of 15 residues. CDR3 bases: TGTGCCAGCAGCTCGGGACTAGCGGGCACAGATACGCAGTATTTT. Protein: CASSSGLAGTDTQYF.

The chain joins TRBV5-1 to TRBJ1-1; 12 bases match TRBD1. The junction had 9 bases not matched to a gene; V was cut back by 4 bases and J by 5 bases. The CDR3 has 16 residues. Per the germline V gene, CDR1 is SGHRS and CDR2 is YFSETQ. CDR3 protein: CASSGGTGGAWTEAFF. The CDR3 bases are TGCGCCAGCAGCGGAGGGACAGGGGGCGCGTGGACTGAAGCTTTCTTT.

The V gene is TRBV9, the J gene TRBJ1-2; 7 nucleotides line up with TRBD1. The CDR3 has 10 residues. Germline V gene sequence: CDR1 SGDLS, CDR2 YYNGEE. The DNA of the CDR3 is TGTGAGACAGGGTTAGGGGGCTACACCTTC. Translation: CETGLGGYTF.

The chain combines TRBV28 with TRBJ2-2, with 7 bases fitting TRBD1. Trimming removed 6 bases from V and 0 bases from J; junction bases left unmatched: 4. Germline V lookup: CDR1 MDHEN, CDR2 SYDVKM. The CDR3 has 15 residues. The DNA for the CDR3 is TGTGCCAGCAGCACCGGGACAGCGAACACCGGGGAGCTGTTTTTT. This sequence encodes CASSTGTANTGELFF. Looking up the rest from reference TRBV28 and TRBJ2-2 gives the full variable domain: DVKVTQSSRYLVKRTGEKVFLECVQDMDHENMFWYRQDPGLGLRLIYFSYDVKMKEKGDIPEGYSVSREKKERFSLILESASTNQTSMYLCASSTGTANTGELFFGEGSRLTVL.

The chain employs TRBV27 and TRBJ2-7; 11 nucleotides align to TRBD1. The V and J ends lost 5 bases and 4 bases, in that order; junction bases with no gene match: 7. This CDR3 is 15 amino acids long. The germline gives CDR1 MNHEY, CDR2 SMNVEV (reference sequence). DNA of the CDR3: TGTGCCAGCAGTACATCCGGGACAGGGGGATACGAGCAGTACTTC. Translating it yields CASSTSGTGGYEQYF.